The entry below describes one TCR beta chain. Its antigen is currently unknown. V was cut by 4 bases and J by 5 bases, with 14 bases left in between. CDR1 is GTSNPN, CDR2 SVGIG, per germline (reference sequence). The CDR3 covers 14 residues. This table comes from immunoSEQ multiplex PCR, and its TCRdb copy is limited to in-frame clones, with some not included. Of around 690,000 clones in the sample, 90% are singletons; the top ten hold about 33%. The source of the sample is a study of shared clonotypes between healthy human individuals. General study results and limits: Four donors shared approximately 5% of their naive CD4 clonotypes.

Source material: memory CD8+ T cells from PBMCs. Stated subset: CD45RO+ cells pooled with CCR7-negative TemRA cells. The sequence came from a man younger than 30 in good health. Some clones in this sample may be carry-over from other donors' samples. V is TRBV30 and J is TRBJ1-4; D not resolved. In nucleotides, the CDR3 is TGTGCCTGGACCTCCGGGATAACCAATGAAAAACTGTTTTTT. Protein product: CAWTSGITNEKLFF.